The 24 T cell receptor beta chains presented below share a single source sample, sequenced in a study of blood T cell repertoires in COVID-19. Some clones are missing from TCRdb's copy, which holds only in-frame ones; the method was immunoSEQ multiplex PCR. The sample gives 100,000 or so clones, roughly four fifths of which show up once; 9.5% to 10% is in the top ten. Sequencing input: peripheral blood. These receptors were collected from a man in his forties or fifties with active or convalescent COVID-19.

J is TRBJ1-2 and V is TRBV3-1 (or the pseudogene TRBV3-2), with D hard to call. CDR1 is LGHDT, CDR2 YNNKEL, per germline (reference sequence). Between the trimmed V and J ends, which lost 0 bases and 5 bases, there was a span of 7 bases. This CDR3 has 13 amino acids. The CDR3 reads CASSQEQLYGYTF. CDR3 bases: TGTGCCAGCAGCCAAGAACAGCTATATGGCTACACCTTC.

The chain has TRBV5-1 and TRBJ2-5; 15 bases are a match to TRBD2. CDR1 and CDR2 (germline): SGHRS, YFSETQ. The V segment lost 4 bases and the J segment 5 bases; nucleotides outside the gene matches: 12. This CDR3 spans 18 amino acids. The CDR3 spells CASSPGTSGGNSRETQYF. CDR3 DNA: TGCGCCAGCAGCCCTGGGACTAGCGGGGGGAATTCGAGGGAGACCCAGTACTTC.

CDR3 sequence reads: CASSQVPGNYGYTF. DNA of the CDR3: TGTGCCAGCAGCCAAGTTCCAGGGAACTATGGCTACACCTTC. V is TRBV3-1 (or the pseudogene TRBV3-2) and J is TRBJ1-2; perhaps TRBD1 as D (5 bases). Per the germline V gene, CDR1 is LGHDT and CDR2 is YNNKEL (reference sequence). The CDR3 contains 14 residues. Trimming shortened V by 1 base and J by 2 bases, and 8 bases separated the two germline ends.

The CDR3 nucleotides read TGTGCCAGCAGCCAAGAAGTAGGAGGGTCAGAGACCCAGTACTTC. The encoded protein is CASSQEVGGSETQYF. The chain couples TRBV4-2 to TRBJ2-5, with D tentatively TRBD2 (6 bases). The CDR3 consists of 15 residues. Germline CDR1 reads LGHNA; CDR2 reads YNFKEQ. Trimming stripped 0 bases from V and 4 bases from J, with 12 bases between.

This chain joins TRBV19 and TRBJ2-1; 7 bases line up with TRBD1. CDR3 length: 16 amino acids. V gave up 4 bases and J gave up 7 bases; unmatched junction bases: 13. Germline CDR1 LNHDA, CDR2 SQIVND (reference sequence). In DNA form, the CDR3 reads TGTGCCAGTAGTACACAACAGGGGCAATCCTGGAATGAGCAGTTCTTC. It translates to CASSTQQGQSWNEQFF.

The V and J genes are TRBV7-3 and TRBJ2-5, with 10 bases matching TRBD2. V shed 5 bases, J shed 3 bases, and the junction held 6 bases outside the gene matches. The CDR3 covers 15 residues. Germline V gene lookup returns CDR1 SGHTA and CDR2 FQGTGA. CDR3 region: CASSQIAGGKETQYF. In DNA, the CDR3 is TGTGCCAGCAGCCAGATAGCGGGGGGAAAAGAGACCCAGTACTTC. The variable domain in full, with the rest retrieved from reference TRBV7-3 and TRBJ2-5, is GAGVSQTPSNKVTEKGKYVELRCDPISGHTALYWYRQSLGQGPEFLIYFQGTGAADDSGLPNDRFFAVRPEGSVSTLKIQRTERGDSAVYLCASSQIAGGKETQYFGPGTRLLVL.

The CDR3, as DNA: TGTGCCAGCAGCTTAGCGTTAGAGACAGGGAATTCACCCCTCCACTTT. Translated: CASSLALETGNSPLHF. V usage is TRBV7-9 and J usage is TRBJ1-6, with 7 bases matching TRBD1. Looked up from germline, CDR1 is SEHNR and CDR2 is FQNEAQ (reference sequence). This CDR3 spans 16 amino acids. Trimming at V came to 0 bases and at J to 7 bases, leaving 6 bases not matched to a gene.

The chain uses TRBV5-8 and TRBJ2-1; TRBD2 matches 10 bases. The CDR3 length is 16 residues. CDR1 and CDR2 (germline): SGHTS, YDEGEE. Unmatched junction bases numbered 7, after V lost 1 base and J lost 6 bases. The CDR3 coding sequence is TGTGCCAGCAGCTTGACGGGGCTAGCGGGGGTCAATGAGCAGTTCTTC. Translated: CASSLTGLAGVNEQFF.

This clone was recorded only once. This sequence joins TRBV3-1 (or the pseudogene TRBV3-2) and TRBJ1-2; D unresolved. Germline assignment: CDR1 LGHDT and CDR2 YNNKEL (reference sequence). V was pared by 0 bases and J by 4 bases, with 12 bases between. The CDR3 runs 15 residues. CDR3 DNA: TGTGCCAGCAGCCAAGATCACAGTAACCCCTATGGCTACACCTTC. It specifies CASSQDHSNPYGYTF.

V and J are TRBV27 and TRBJ1-6, with D possibly being TRBD1 (6 bases). The V end lost 2 bases, the J end lost 7 bases, and 9 bases lay between the germline ends. CDR1 is MNHEY, CDR2 SMNVEV, per germline (reference sequence). The CDR3 has 14 residues. The CDR3 spells CASSLGQGNSPLHF. The CDR3 nucleotides read TGTGCCAGCAGTTTAGGTCAGGGGAATTCACCCCTCCACTTT.

The sample holds a few counts of this clone. The CDR3 protein is CASSSRTGRYNEQFF. The DNA for the CDR3 is TGTGCCAGCAGTTCCCGGACAGGGAGGTACAATGAGCAGTTCTTC. This rearrangement joins TRBV6-6 to TRBJ2-1; 8 bases are a match to TRBD1. CDR1 and CDR2 (germline): MNHNY, SVGAGI (reference sequence). The CDR3 sequence is 15 residues long. V shed 4 bases and J 4 bases; nucleotides not matched to a gene: 6.

This clone is a singleton in its sample. The CDR3 sequence: CASSSGQNSYEQYF. The CDR3 nucleotides are TGTGCCAGTAGTAGCGGACAGAACTCCTACGAGCAGTACTTC. This sequence joins TRBV19 and TRBJ2-7; the D gene is possibly TRBD1 (6 bases). The germline gives CDR1 LNHDA, CDR2 SQIVND (reference sequence). Between the trimmed V and J ends, which lost 4 bases and 0 bases, there was a span of 10 bases. The CDR3 spans 14 residues.

CDR3 nucleotide sequence: TGTGCCAGCAGCTTAACCCCAGGTGTATGCAGGGTAGGTAATTCACCCCTCCACTTT. The encoded protein is CASSLTPGVCRVGNSPLHF. The gene calls are TRBV11-3 and TRBJ1-6; D possibly corresponds to TRBD1 (5 bases). CDR3 length: 19 amino acids. Germline CDR1 SGHNT, CDR2 YENEEA. With 2 bases removed from V and 6 bases from J, the gap between germline ends came to 23 bases.

This chain connects TRBV12-2 to TRBJ1-6. TRBV12-2 is termed a pseudogene. This CDR3 contains 19 residues. CDR3 sequence: CASRLCGGGDDPYNSPLHF. Here the CDR3 DNA reads TGTGCAAGTCGCTTATGTGGTGGCGGGGATGACCCCTATAATTCACCCCTCCACTTT.

The J gene is TRBJ1-1, the V gene TRBV12-3 or TRBV12-4; a weak D match, TRBD1 (5 bases). The V and J ends lost 8 bases and 3 bases respectively, with 13 bases between them. This CDR3 comprises 13 residues. DNA of the CDR3: TGTGCCAGCGCACGGGGGGGATACACTGAAGCTTTCTTT. It translates to CASARGGYTEAFF.

The chain is built from TRBV7-3 and TRBJ1-2; tentatively, D is TRBD1 (6 bases). The V gene lost 4 bases and the J gene lost 1 base, with 16 bases spanning the gap. CDR1 is SGHTA, CDR2 FQGTGA, per germline. CDR3 size: 16 residues. The CDR3 DNA reads TGTGCCAGCAGCTCTGGGGGGGCAAACAATAACTATGGCTACACCTTC. It yields the protein CASSSGGANNNYGYTF.

This clone was seen a few times. The gene calls are TRBV4-2 and TRBJ1-3; D is unresolved. Trimming pared 0 bases from V and 1 base from J, leaving 10 bases between. This CDR3 has 16 amino acids. The germline CDR1 and CDR2 sequences are LGHNA and YNFKEQ. The CDR3 region has the DNA TGTGCCAGCAGCCAAGATAAGAGGGTTTCTGGAAACACCATATATTTT. Its translation: CASSQDKRVSGNTIYF.

This chain uses TRBV18 with TRBJ1-6; D not certain. V was cut by 4 bases and J by 7 bases, with 14 bases left in between. Germline CDR1 is KGHSH and CDR2 is LQKENI. This CDR3 region has 15 residues. CDR3 amino acids: CASSLSELENSPLHF. CDR3 nucleotide sequence: TGTGCCAGCTCACTTTCCGAGCTAGAAAATTCACCCCTCCACTTT.

The chain uses TRBV19 and TRBJ1-6; 7 bases agree with TRBD1. The CDR3 has 14 residues. Unmatched junction bases numbered 4, after V lost 5 bases and J lost 6 bases. Germline CDR1 reads LNHDA; CDR2 reads SQIVND (reference sequence). In DNA form, the CDR3 reads TGTGCCAGTAGTGTGCGGGACAGTAATTCACCCCTCCACTTT. This encodes CASSVRDSNSPLHF.

J is TRBJ2-2 and V is TRBV5-4, with 9 positions matching TRBD1. Per the germline V gene, CDR1 is SGHNT and CDR2 is YYREEE (reference sequence). V dropped 6 bases and J dropped 0; count of bases not matched to a gene: 12. The CDR3 spans 18 residues. CDR3 bases: TGTGCCAGCACCCAGAGACAGGGGGTAATTGCGAACACCGGGGAGCTGTTTTTT. Protein sequence: CASTQRQGVIANTGELFF.

The CDR3 reads CASSYLRTGSWSNQPQHF. As DNA, the CDR3 is TGTGCCAGCAGTTACCTGCGGACAGGGAGTTGGAGCAATCAGCCCCAGCATTTT. This chain connects TRBV6-2 or TRBV6-3 to TRBJ1-5; 8 bases are a match to TRBD1. J was trimmed by 1 base and V by 2 bases; bases with no gene match: 10. The CDR3 totals 18 residues. CDR1 is MNHEY, CDR2 SVGEGT, per germline.

The chain couples TRBV10-3 to TRBJ2-4, with TRBD1 as a possible D gene (5 bases). CDR1 is ENHRY and CDR2 is SYGVKD in the germline V gene. The V end was cut by 10 bases, the J end by 2 bases, with 12 bases between. This CDR3 contains 13 residues. This CDR3 reads CANQDTSKNIQYF. CDR3 DNA sequence: TGTGCCAACCAGGACACTTCCAAAAACATTCAGTACTTC.

The chain links TRBV6-1 to TRBJ2-2; TRBD1 aligns across 11 bases. V was pared by 1 base and J by 6 bases, with 1 base of the junction left unmatched. Germline CDR1 is MNHNS and CDR2 is SASEGT. The CDR3 is made up of 15 amino acids. The CDR3 nucleotides are TGTGCCAGCAGTGAAGGGACAGGGGGCGCCGGGGAGCTGTTTTTT. Translating gives CASSEGTGGAGELFF.

The chain links TRBV7-3 to TRBJ2-1; no reliable D call. This CDR3 comprises 13 residues. CDR1 is SGHTA and CDR2 is FQGTGA in the germline V gene. Deletions cut 0 bases from V and 4 bases from J, with 4 bases between. The CDR3 region is CASSLTSYNEQFF. CDR3 in DNA: TGTGCCAGCAGCTTAACGTCGTACAATGAGCAGTTCTTC.